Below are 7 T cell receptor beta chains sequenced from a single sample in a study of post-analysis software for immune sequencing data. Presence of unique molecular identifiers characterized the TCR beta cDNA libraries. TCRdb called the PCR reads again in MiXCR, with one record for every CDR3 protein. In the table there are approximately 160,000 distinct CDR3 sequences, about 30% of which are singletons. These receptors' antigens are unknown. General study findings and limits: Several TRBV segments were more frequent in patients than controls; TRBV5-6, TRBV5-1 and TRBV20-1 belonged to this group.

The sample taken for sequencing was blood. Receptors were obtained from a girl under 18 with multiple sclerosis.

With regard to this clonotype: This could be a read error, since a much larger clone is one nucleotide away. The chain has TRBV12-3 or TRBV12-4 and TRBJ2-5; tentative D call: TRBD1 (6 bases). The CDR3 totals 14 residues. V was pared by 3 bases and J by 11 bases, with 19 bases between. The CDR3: CASSLSGDNVEQYF. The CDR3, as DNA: TGTGCCAGCAGTTTGTCCGGGGACAATGTTGAGCAGTACTTC.

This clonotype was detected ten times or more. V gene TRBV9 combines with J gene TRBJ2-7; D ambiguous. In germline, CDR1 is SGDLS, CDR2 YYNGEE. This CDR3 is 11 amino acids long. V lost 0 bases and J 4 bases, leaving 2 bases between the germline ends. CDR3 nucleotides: TGTGCCAGCAGCGTAGGTTACGAGCAGTACTTC. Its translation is CASSVGYEQYF.

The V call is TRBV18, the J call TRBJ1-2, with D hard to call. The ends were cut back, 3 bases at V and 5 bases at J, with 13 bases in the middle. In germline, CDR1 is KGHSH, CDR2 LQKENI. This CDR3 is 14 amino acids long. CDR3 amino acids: CASSPPNEGYGYTF. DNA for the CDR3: TGTGCCAGCTCACCTCCAAACGAGGGATATGGCTACACCTTC. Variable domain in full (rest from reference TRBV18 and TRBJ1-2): NAGVMQNPRHLVRRRGQEARLRCSPMKGHSHVYWYRQLPEEGLKFMVYLQKENIIDESGMPKERFSAEFPKEGPSILRIQQVVRGDSAAYFCASSPPNEGYGYTFGSGTRLTVV.

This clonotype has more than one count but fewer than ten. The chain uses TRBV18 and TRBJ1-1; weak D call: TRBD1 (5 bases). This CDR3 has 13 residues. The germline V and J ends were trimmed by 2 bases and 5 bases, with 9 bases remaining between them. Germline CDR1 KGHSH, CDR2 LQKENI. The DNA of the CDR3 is TGTGCCAGCTCACCAGACAGATATACTGAAGCTTTCTTT. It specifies CASSPDRYTEAFF.

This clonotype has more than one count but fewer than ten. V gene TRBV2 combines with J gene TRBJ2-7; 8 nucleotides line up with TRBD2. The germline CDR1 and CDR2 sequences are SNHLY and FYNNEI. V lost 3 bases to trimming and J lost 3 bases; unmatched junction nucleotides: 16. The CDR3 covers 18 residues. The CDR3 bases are TGTGCCAGCAGTGACCGCTCCTATAGCGGGATTGGACTCTACGAGCAGTACTTC. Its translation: CASSDRSYSGIGLYEQYF.

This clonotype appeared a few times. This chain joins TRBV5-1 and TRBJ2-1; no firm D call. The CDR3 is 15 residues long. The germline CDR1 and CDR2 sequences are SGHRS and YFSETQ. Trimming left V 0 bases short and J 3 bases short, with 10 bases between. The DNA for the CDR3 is TGCGCCAGCAGCTTGGAGGGCGGCGACTACAATGAGCAGTTCTTC. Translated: CASSLEGGDYNEQFF.

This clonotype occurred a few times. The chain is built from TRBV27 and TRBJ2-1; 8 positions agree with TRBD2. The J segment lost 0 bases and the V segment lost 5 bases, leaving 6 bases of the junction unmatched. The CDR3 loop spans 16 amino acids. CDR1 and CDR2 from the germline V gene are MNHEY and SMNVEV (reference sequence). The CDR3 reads CASSLISGSSYNEQFF. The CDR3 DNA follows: TGTGCCAGCAGTCTGATAAGCGGGAGCTCCTACAATGAGCAGTTCTTC.